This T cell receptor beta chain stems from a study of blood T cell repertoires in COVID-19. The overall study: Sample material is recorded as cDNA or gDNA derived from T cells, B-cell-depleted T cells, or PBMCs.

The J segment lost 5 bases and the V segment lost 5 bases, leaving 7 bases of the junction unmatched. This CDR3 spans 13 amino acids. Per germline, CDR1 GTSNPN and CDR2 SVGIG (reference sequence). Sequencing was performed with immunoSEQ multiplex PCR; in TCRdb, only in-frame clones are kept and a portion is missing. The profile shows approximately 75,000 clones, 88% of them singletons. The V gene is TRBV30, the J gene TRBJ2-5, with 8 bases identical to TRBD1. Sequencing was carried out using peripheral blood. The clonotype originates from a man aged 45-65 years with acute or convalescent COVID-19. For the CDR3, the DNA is TGTGCCTGGGATGGACAGGGTTTTGAGACCCAGTACTTC. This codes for CAWDGQGFETQYF.